This TCR beta chain was identified in a study of CD8 T cells in Susac syndrome. A note on this clonotype: One junction end does not reproduce the germline sequence, and a read error may be involved.

The RNA input was about 0.5 to 1 ug, and it was reverse transcribed with random hexamers. A multiplex approach, immunoSEQ multiplex PCR, amplified TCR beta CDR3 across 54 Vbeta and 13 Jbeta. TCRdb reprocessed the immunoSEQ multiplex PCR reads with MiXCR, giving one entry per CDR3 protein. The repertoire holds just over 300,000 distinct CDR3 sequences, with about 92% as singletons. The sequence came from a human donor with multiple sclerosis. Material for sequencing was CD4+ T cells from PBMCs.

The DNA of the CDR3 is TGTGCCAGCAACCCCGAGAGTCCGAACTCTGAAGCTTTCTTT. As protein: CASNPESPNSEAFF. The chain joins TRBV5-4 to TRBJ1-1; D is ambiguous. Germline V CDR1 and CDR2: SGHNT, YYREEE (reference sequence). The CDR3 loop spans 14 amino acids. The variable domain in full, completed from reference TRBV5-4 and TRBJ1-1, reads ETGVTQSPTHLIKTRGQQVTLRCSSQSGHNTVSWYQQALGQGPQFIFQYYREEENGRGNFPPRFSGLQFPNYSSELNVNALELDDSALYLCASNPESPNSEAFFGQGTRLTVV.